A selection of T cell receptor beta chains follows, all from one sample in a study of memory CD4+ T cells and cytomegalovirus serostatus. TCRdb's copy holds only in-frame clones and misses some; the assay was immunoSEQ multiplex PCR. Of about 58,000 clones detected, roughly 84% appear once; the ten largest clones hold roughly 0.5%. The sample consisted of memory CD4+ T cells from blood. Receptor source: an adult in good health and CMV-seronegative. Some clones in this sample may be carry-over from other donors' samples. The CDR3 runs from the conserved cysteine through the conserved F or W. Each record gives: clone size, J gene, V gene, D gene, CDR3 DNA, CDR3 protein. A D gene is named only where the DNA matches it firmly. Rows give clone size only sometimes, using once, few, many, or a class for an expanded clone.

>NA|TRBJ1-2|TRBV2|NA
TGTGCCAGCGGGGCGGGCAGGAACTATGGCTACACCTTC
CASGAGRNYGYTF
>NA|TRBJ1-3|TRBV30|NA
TGTGCCTGGAGTGCCAAGGACAGCTCTGGAAACACCATATATTTT
CAWSAKDSSGNTIYF
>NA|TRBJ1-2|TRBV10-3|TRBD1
TGTGCCATCAGTGAGTCGGTTCAGGGGGAAAGTCGGGGCTACACCTTC
CAISESVQGESRGYTF
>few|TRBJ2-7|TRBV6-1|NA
TGTGCCAGCAGTGTAGTGGGAAACGAGCAGTACTTC
CASSVVGNEQYF
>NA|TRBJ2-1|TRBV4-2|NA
TGTGCCAGCAGCCAAGATCGAAATGAGCAGTTCTTC
CASSQDRNEQFF
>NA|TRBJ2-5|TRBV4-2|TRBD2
TGTGCCAGCAGCCAAGGCAATAGCGGGAGTTGGGAGACCCAGTACTTC
CASSQGNSGSWETQYF
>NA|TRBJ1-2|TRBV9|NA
TGTGCCAGCAGCGTAGGGCCATCCAACTATGGCTACACCTTC
CASSVGPSNYGYTF
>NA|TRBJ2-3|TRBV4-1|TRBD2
TGCGCCAGCAGCCAAGATGCGGCTAGCGGGAGGCTCTTTTTCGGGAATACGCAGTATTTT
CASSQDAASGRLFFGNTQYF
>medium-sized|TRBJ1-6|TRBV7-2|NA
TGTGCCAGCAGGGCCGAGGGCTCCAGGTCCTATAATTCACCCCTCCACTTT
CASRAEGSRSYNSPLHF
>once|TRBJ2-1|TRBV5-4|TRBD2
TGTGCCAGCAGCTTGGAGGTAGGAGCGGGGGCTTACAATGAGCAGTTCTTC
CASSLEVGAGAYNEQFF
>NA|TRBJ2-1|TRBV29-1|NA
TGCAGCGTTGATCGTACGGGAGACGGGCAGTTCTTC
CSVDRTGDGQFF
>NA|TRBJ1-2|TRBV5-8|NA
TGTGCCAGCAGTCTCAGGGGCCACTATGGCTACACCTTC
CASSLRGHYGYTF
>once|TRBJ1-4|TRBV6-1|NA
TGTGCCAGCAGTGTGGAGATGGAAAAACTGTTTTTT
CASSVEMEKLFF
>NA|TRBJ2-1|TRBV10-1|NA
TGCGCCAGCAGTGATCGGTCTTGGAGCTCCTACAATGAGCAGTTCTTC
CASSDRSWSSYNEQFF
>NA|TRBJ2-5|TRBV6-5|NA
TGTGCCAGCACTCCTAAGCATGCGAGGGGGACCCAGTACTTC
CASTPKHARGTQYF
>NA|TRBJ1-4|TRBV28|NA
TGTGCCAGCAGTTTGGGGGAAAAACTGTTTTTT
CASSLGEKLFF
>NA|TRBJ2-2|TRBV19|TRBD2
TGTGCCAGTAGTTTCCTTAGCGGGAGGGGAGGCGGGGAGCTGTTTTTT
CASSFLSGRGGGELFF
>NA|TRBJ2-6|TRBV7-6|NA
TGTGCCAGCAGCTATGCGGGAAGGTTTGGGGCCAACGTCCTGACTTTC
CASSYAGRFGANVLTF
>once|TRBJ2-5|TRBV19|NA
TGTGCCAGTAGTGCCACGGGAGTGGAGACCCAGTACTTC
CASSATGVETQYF
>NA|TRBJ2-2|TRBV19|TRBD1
TGTGCCAGTAGTATAAGGGACAGGGGGACAAGGGGGACCGGGGAGCTGTTTTTT
CASSIRDRGTRGTGELFF
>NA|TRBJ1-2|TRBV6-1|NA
TGTGCCAGCGGAGCCACCAGGCCGACTAACTATGGCTACACCTTC
CASGATRPTNYGYTF
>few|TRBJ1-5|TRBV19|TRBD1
TGTGCCAGTGGACAGGGAGGACCTCAGCCCCAGCATTTT
CASGQGGPQPQHF
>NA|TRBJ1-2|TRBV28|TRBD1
TGTGCCAGCAGTTTAGGACAGGGGGGAGGCTATGGCTACACCTTC
CASSLGQGGGYGYTF
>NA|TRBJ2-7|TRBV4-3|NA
TGCGCCAGCAGCCAAGATGCAGCTCTTCCCCAATACGAGCAGTACTTC
CASSQDAALPQYEQYF
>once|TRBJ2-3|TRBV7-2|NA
TGTGCCAGCAGCTCCCGGCGGGGCTTCCGCACAGATACGCAGTATTTT
CASSSRRGFRTDTQYF
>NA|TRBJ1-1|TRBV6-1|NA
TGTGCCAGCAGTGGCGGGATGGGAATGAACACTGAAGCTTTCTTT
CASSGGMGMNTEAFF
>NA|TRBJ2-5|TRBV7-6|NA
TGTGCCAGCAGCTTACTCTCCCAGTACTTC
CASSLLSQYF
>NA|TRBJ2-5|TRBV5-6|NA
TGTGCCAGCAGCTTGGCGATGCAGGAGGAGACCCAGTACTTC
CASSLAMQEETQYF
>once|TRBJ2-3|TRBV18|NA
TGTGCCAGCTCACCAGGCCAGGGTAAGGGCACAGATACGCAGTATTTT
CASSPGQGKGTDTQYF
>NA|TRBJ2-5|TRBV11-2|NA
TGTGCCAGCAGCATAGGGCAGAGCCAGACCCAGTACTTC
CASSIGQSQTQYF
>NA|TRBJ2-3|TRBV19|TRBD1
TGTGCCAGTAGTGCTCGCCCCCCGGACAGGGCACACACAGATACGCAGTATTTT
CASSARPPDRAHTDTQYF
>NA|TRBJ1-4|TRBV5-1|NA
TGCGCCAGCAGCTTGGAGGGGACCCGAGGTGAAAAACTGTTTTTT
CASSLEGTRGEKLFF
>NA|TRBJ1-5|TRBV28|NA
TGTGCCAGCAGTTTATCCGGTCAGCCCCAGCATTTT
CASSLSGQPQHF
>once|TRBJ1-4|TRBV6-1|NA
TGTGCCAGCTTAGGTGGGCAGGAAAAACTGTTTTTT
CASLGGQEKLFF
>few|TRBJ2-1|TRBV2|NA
TGTGCCAGCAGTGCGGCGACCGAGCAGTTCTTC
CASSAATEQFF
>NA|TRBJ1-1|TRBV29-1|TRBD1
TGCAGCGTTTCGAGGACAGGGGGCCTGTTGGGGACTGAAGCTTTCTTT
CSVSRTGGLLGTEAFF
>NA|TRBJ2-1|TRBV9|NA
TGTGCCAGCAGCCCCCGGGACCGATCCTACAATGAGCAGTTCTTC
CASSPRDRSYNEQFF
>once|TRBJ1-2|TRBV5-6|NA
TGTGCCAGCAGCTTGTTCAGGACAGAAAGCTATGGCTACACCTTC
CASSLFRTESYGYTF
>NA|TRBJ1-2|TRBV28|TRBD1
TGTGCCAGCAGGACGAGCAGGGGGCCGGGCTATGGCTACACCTTC
CASRTSRGPGYGYTF
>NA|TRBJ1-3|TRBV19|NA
TGTGCCACTTCGGCAGGGGCCCGCGGAAACACCATATATTTT
CATSAGARGNTIYF